Following are 25 T cell receptor beta chains from one sample sequenced in a study of vaccination and CD4 T cells after COVID-19. Their recognized antigens are unknown. The Oncomine TCR Beta short-read assay sequenced DNA from cultured CD4+ T cells. Each CDR3 protein gets one entry after TCRdb re-called the PCR reads with MiXCR. The data contain around 15,000 distinct CDR3 sequences, about 44% of them singletons. Treatment here: approximately nine-day PBMC culture with coronavirus spike peptide pools or control peptides (ViraFEST assay). Sample: CD4+ T cells from blood, cultured in vitro. These TCRs come from a human donor who had recovered from COVID-19.

The chain recombines TRBV2 with TRBJ2-7, with TRBD1 matching over 10 bases. From germline, CDR1 is SNHLY and CDR2 FYNNEI. CDR3 size: 15 residues. Unmatched junction bases numbered 9, after V lost 6 bases and J lost 4 bases. The CDR3 protein is CASSPGTGVRYEQYF. CDR3 bases: TGTGCCAGCAGCCCCGGGACAGGGGTTCGGTACGAGCAGTACTTC.

V gene TRBV1 combines with J gene TRBJ2-1; TRBD2, the D gene given by the table, was not confirmed from the DNA. TRBV1 corresponds to a pseudogene. The CDR3 contains 15 residues. The CDR3 loop reads CTTDGEVADYNEQFF. The CDR3 DNA reads as TGCACCACCGACGGAGAGGTAGCGGACTACAATGAGCAGTTCTTC.

The chain carries TRBV20-1 and TRBJ2-1; D is unresolved. The V and J ends lost 0 bases and 8 bases respectively, with 17 bases between them. This CDR3 comprises 15 residues. Looked up from germline, CDR1 is DFQATT and CDR2 is SNEGSKA (reference sequence). The CDR3 is CSARDLYSSTHEQFF. The CDR3 DNA reads TGCAGTGCTAGAGATCTATACTCTTCTACCCATGAGCAGTTCTTC.

This sequence joins TRBV5-4 and TRBJ2-1; possible D gene TRBD1, 5 bases. This CDR3 spans 12 amino acids. Germline-derived CDR1 and CDR2 are SGHNT and YYREEE (reference sequence). V was trimmed by 4 bases and J by 8 bases, leaving 10 bases between them. CDR3 sequence (DNA): TGTGCCAGCAGCCTCGACAGCTATGAGCAGTTCTTC. Its translation is CASSLDSYEQFF.

The J gene is TRBJ1-4, the V gene TRBV7-2; D is unresolved. V lost 5 bases and J lost 4, with 11 bases in between. The CDR3 loop spans 14 amino acids. Germline V gene sequence: CDR1 SGHTA, CDR2 FQGNSA. CDR3 protein: CASSPSGVNEKLFF. As DNA, the CDR3 is TGTGCCAGCAGCCCGAGCGGGGTTAATGAAAAACTGTTTTTT.

CDR3 loop: CASSTWGGDQPQHF. The CDR3 coding sequence is TGTGCCAGTAGTACCTGGGGAGGGGATCAGCCCCAGCATTTT. V is TRBV19 and J is TRBJ1-5; perhaps TRBD1 as D (5 bases). CDR1 and CDR2 (germline): LNHDA, SQIVND (reference sequence). With 4 bases removed from V and 5 bases from J, the gap between germline ends came to 12 bases. The CDR3 length is 14 residues.

V is TRBV28 and J is TRBJ1-2, with a weak D call TRBD1 (5 bases). The germline CDR1 and CDR2 sequences are MDHEN and SYDVKM. The length of the CDR3 is 14 residues. Between the trimmed V and J ends, which lost 4 bases and 8 bases, there was a span of 17 bases. The CDR3 bases are TGTGCCAGCAGTTCCCCTTCGGGGGAGGGGGGCTACACCTTC. Residues: CASSSPSGEGGYTF.

The chain employs TRBV28 and TRBJ1-2, with D perhaps TRBD1 (6 bases). The V end was cut by 1 base, the J end by 5 bases, with 14 bases between. The CDR3 contains 15 residues. CDR1 is MDHEN and CDR2 is SYDVKM in the germline V gene. CDR3 loop: CASSLSRAGEYGYTF. CDR3 nucleotide sequence: TGTGCCAGCAGTTTATCTAGGGCAGGGGAGTATGGCTACACCTTC.

This clonotype was seen a handful of times. CDR3 in amino acids: CASSYSNQKYSNQPQHF. The CDR3 DNA sequence: TGTGCCAGCAGTTACTCTAATCAGAAATATAGCAATCAGCCCCAGCATTTT. V is TRBV6-5 and J is TRBJ1-5; D gene uncertain. V lost 0 bases and J lost 0, with 12 bases in between. The germline V gene encodes CDR1 MNHEY and CDR2 SVGAGI. This CDR3 has 17 amino acids.

V is TRBV6-1 and J is TRBJ1-1; the match to TRBD1 covers 8 bases. The ends lost 7 bases at V and 4 bases at J; junction bases unmatched: 11. This CDR3 region has 15 residues. Germline loops: CDR1 MNHNS, CDR2 SASEGT. CDR3 sequence: CASNTRTGLATEAFF. CDR3 nucleotide sequence: TGTGCCAGCAACACTAGGACAGGGTTGGCCACTGAAGCTTTCTTT.

This clonotype was found a few times. An end of the junction does not agree with germline; a read error may underlie this. J is TRBJ1-2 and V is TRBV6-1; the match to TRBD1 covers 7 bases. The CDR3 is 11 residues long. Germline V gene lookup returns CDR1 MNHNS and CDR2 SASEGT. The chain's CDR3 is CASRFPGQQHF. As DNA, the CDR3 is TGTGCCAGCAGGTTTCCGGGACAGCAACACTTC.

The chain joins TRBV20-1 to TRBJ2-7; 12 bases map to TRBD2. The germline CDR1 and CDR2 sequences are DFQATT and SNEGSKA (reference sequence). This CDR3 has 16 residues. The V gene end was trimmed by 2 bases and the J gene end by 3 bases; junction bases not matched to a gene: 8. The CDR3 loop is CSARPRTSGIVYEQYF. The DNA for the CDR3 is TGCAGTGCTAGACCTAGGACTAGCGGGATTGTCTACGAGCAGTACTTC.

This clonotype was seen a handful of times. The chain combines TRBV6-2 or TRBV6-3 with TRBJ2-1, with 7 bases lining up with TRBD2. Germline trimming cut 7 bases from V and 4 bases from J; bases unmatched to any gene: 7. CDR3 length: 14 amino acids. CDR1 and CDR2 (germline): MNHEY, SVGEGT. The CDR3, as DNA: TGTGCCAGCAACCTGGCTAGCGGATACAATGAGCAGTTCTTC. Amino acids: CASNLASGYNEQFF.

The chain joins TRBV6-1 to TRBJ2-1, with a weak D call TRBD2 (6 bases). The CDR3 runs 14 residues. Germline assignment: CDR1 MNHNS and CDR2 SASEGT. V was pared by 5 bases and J by 4 bases, with 12 bases between. The CDR3 sequence: CASSRDWRYNEQFF. In DNA form, the CDR3 reads TGTGCCAGCAGTCGGGACTGGAGATACAATGAGCAGTTCTTC.

The chain links TRBV20-1 to TRBJ1-2; D not resolved. This CDR3 is 12 amino acids long. The ends were cut back, 7 bases at V and 0 bases at J, with 9 bases in the middle. Germline-derived CDR1 and CDR2 are DFQATT and SNEGSKA (reference sequence). The CDR3 loop reads CSGSEANYGYTF. The CDR3 DNA reads as TGCAGTGGGAGTGAGGCTAACTATGGCTACACCTTC.

The gene calls are TRBV6-5 and TRBJ1-4; D is uncertain. With 4 bases removed from V and 7 bases from J, the gap between germline ends came to 13 bases. CDR3 length equals 14 residues. CDR1 and CDR2 (germline): MNHEY, SVGAGI. The CDR3 here is CASSSFGLIEKLFF. As DNA, the CDR3 is TGTGCCAGCAGTTCTTTCGGCTTGATTGAAAAACTGTTTTTT.

This rearrangement joins TRBV5-1 to TRBJ1-2; 8 bases align to TRBD1. The CDR3 length is 14 residues. V shed 3 bases and J 4 bases; nucleotides not matched to a gene: 5. CDR1 is SGHRS, CDR2 YFSETQ, per germline. CDR3 sequence (DNA): TGCGCCAGCAGCTATGACAGGGGAGGCTATGGCTACACCTTC. Encoded protein: CASSYDRGGYGYTF.

Only a few counts were recorded for this clonotype. The chain combines TRBV7-2 with TRBJ2-2; perhaps TRBD2 as D (6 bases). V was pared by 6 bases and J by 0 bases, with 17 bases between. This CDR3 comprises 17 residues. CDR1 and CDR2 (germline): SGHTA, FQGNSA. The CDR3 region is CASRHGRRGANTGELFF. The DNA of the CDR3 is TGTGCCAGCAGGCACGGTAGGCGGGGCGCGAACACCGGGGAGCTGTTTTTT.

The rearrangement joins TRBV6-4 to TRBJ2-2; 7 positions agree with TRBD1. V shed 0 bases and J 8 bases; nucleotides not matched to a gene: 0. Germline V gives CDR1 MRHNA, CDR2 SNTAGT. This CDR3 contains 13 residues. The CDR3 loop is CASSDSDRGELFF. The CDR3 nucleotides are TGTGCCAGCAGTGACTCGGACAGGGGGGAGCTGTTTTTT.

This chain connects TRBV4-2 to TRBJ2-1; 9 positions agree with TRBD2. Unmatched junction bases numbered 4, after V lost 1 base and J lost 0 bases. This CDR3 has 17 amino acids. Germline lookup yields CDR1 LGHNA and CDR2 YNFKEQ. DNA for the CDR3: TGTGCCAGCAGCCAAGCGGTAGCGGGAGACTCCTACAATGAGCAGTTCTTC. Translation gives CASSQAVAGDSYNEQFF.

The genes are TRBV6-2 or TRBV6-3 and TRBJ2-4, with 7 bases fitting TRBD1. The V segment lost 0 bases and the J segment 1 base; nucleotides outside the gene matches: 3. The length of the CDR3 is 16 residues. Germline-derived CDR1 and CDR2 are MNHEY and SVGEGT. Here the CDR3 reads CASSYSGGLAKNIQYF. The CDR3 nucleotides read TGTGCCAGCAGTTACTCAGGGGGCTTGGCCAAAAACATTCAGTACTTC.

In its sample, this clonotype was seen a few times. This chain uses TRBV6-1 with TRBJ2-1; D unclear. Between the trimmed V and J ends, which lost 0 bases and 2 bases, there was a span of 8 bases. The CDR3 spans 15 residues. Germline V CDR1 and CDR2: MNHNS, SASEGT. CDR3 residues: CASSEAGRAYNEQFF. For the CDR3, the DNA is TGTGCCAGCAGTGAAGCTGGACGAGCCTACAATGAGCAGTTCTTC.

A few counts support this clonotype. The chain uses TRBV25-1 and TRBJ2-6; 8 positions match TRBD1. The germline CDR1 and CDR2 sequences are MGHDK and SYGVNS. This CDR3 is 19 amino acids long. The trim removed 3 bases at V and 2 bases at J, leaving 12 bases unmatched. The CDR3 protein is CASSDRGMDRVAGANVLTF. CDR3 nucleotide sequence: TGTGCCAGCAGTGATCGGGGAATGGACAGGGTTGCTGGGGCCAACGTCCTGACTTTC.

In this sample, this clonotype turned up a few times. The chain joins TRBV20-1 to TRBJ1-5; no reliable D call. Deletions cut 7 bases from V and 4 bases from J, with 17 bases between. The CDR3 loop spans 14 amino acids. The germline V gene encodes CDR1 DFQATT and CDR2 SNEGSKA (reference sequence). The CDR3 reads CSVKLGGRNQPQHF. The CDR3, as DNA: TGCAGTGTCAAACTGGGTGGGAGAAATCAGCCCCAGCATTTT.

This clonotype was seen a few times. This chain uses TRBV20-1 with TRBJ1-5; D is undetermined. CDR3 length equals 14 residues. Germline loops: CDR1 DFQATT, CDR2 SNEGSKA (reference sequence). V was pared by 3 bases and J by 0 bases, with 9 bases between. The CDR3, as DNA: TGCAGTGCTAGCTACGGTTATAGCAATCAGCCCCAGCATTTT. This translates into CSASYGYSNQPQHF.